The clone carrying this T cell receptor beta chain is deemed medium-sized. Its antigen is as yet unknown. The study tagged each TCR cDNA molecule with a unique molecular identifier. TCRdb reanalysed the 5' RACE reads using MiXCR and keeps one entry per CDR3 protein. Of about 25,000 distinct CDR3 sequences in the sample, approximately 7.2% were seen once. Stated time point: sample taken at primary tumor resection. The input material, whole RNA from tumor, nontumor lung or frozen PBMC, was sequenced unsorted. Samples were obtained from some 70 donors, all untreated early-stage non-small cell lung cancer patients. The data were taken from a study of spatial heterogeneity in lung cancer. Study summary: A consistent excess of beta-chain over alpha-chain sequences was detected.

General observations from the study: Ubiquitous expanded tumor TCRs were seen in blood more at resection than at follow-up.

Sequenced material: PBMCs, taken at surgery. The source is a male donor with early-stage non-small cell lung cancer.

Written as DNA, the CDR3 is TGTGCCATCTATAGCGTTTCCTACAATGAGCAGTTCTTC. Its translation is CAIYSVSYNEQFF. This rearrangement joins TRBV28 to TRBJ2-1; D perhaps matches TRBD2 (5 bases). The CDR3 runs 13 residues. Trimming cost V 10 bases and J 1 base, with 11 bases left between them. Germline V CDR1 and CDR2: MDHEN, SYDVKM.